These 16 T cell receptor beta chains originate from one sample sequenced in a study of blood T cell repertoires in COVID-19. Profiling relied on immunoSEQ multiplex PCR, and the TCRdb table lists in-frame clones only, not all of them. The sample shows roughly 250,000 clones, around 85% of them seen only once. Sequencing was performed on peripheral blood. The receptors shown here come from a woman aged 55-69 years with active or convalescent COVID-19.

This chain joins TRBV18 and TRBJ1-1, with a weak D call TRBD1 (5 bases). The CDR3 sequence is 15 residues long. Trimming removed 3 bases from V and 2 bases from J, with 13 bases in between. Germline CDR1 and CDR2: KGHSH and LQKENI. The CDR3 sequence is CASSPGTQGNTEAFF. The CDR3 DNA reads TGTGCCAGCTCACCCGGGACTCAAGGAAACACTGAAGCTTTCTTT.

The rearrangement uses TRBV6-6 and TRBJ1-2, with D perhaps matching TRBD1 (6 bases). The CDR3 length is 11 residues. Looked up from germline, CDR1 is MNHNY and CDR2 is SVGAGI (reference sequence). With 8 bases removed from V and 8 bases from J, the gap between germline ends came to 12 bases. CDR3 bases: TGTGCCAGCGGCAGGGGAGAAGGCTACACCTTC. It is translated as CASGRGEGYTF.

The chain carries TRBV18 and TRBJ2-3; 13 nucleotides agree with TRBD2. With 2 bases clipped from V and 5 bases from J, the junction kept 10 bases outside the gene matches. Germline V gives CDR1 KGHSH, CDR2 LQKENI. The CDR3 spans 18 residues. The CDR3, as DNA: TGTGCCAGCTCACCAGGGATATCTGGGACTAGCGGGAAAGATACGCAGTATTTT. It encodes CASSPGISGTSGKDTQYF.

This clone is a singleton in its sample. The CDR3 spells CASSHRSGVYHGYTF. CDR3 DNA sequence: TGTGCCAGCAGTCACCGGTCGGGGGTCTACCATGGCTACACCTTC. J is TRBJ1-2 and V is TRBV6-2 or TRBV6-3, with D tentatively TRBD1 (5 bases). The V gene lost 5 bases and the J gene lost 6 bases, with 19 bases spanning the gap. This CDR3 has 15 residues. Germline CDR1 and CDR2: MNHEY and SVGEGT.

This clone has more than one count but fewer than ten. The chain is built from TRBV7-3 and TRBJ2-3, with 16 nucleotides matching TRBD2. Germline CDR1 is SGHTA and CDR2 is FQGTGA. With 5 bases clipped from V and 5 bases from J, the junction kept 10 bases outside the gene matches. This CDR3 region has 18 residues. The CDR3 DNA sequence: TGTGCCAGCAGCCGGGGACTAGCGGGAGGGCCTGTGAGAGATACGCAGTATTTT. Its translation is CASSRGLAGGPVRDTQYF.

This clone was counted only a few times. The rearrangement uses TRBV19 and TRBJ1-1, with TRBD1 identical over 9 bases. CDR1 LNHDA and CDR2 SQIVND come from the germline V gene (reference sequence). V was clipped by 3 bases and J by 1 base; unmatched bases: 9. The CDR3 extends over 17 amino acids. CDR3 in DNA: TGTGCCAGTAGTATCAGTAGGGACAGGGTGGGGAACACTGAAGCTTTCTTT. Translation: CASSISRDRVGNTEAFF.

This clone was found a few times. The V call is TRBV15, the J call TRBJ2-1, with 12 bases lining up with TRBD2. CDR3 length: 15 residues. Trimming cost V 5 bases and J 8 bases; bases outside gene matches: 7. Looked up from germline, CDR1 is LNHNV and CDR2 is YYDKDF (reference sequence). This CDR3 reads CATSLGGLAGDEQFF. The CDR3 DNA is TGTGCCACCAGCTTAGGGGGACTAGCGGGCGATGAGCAGTTCTTC.

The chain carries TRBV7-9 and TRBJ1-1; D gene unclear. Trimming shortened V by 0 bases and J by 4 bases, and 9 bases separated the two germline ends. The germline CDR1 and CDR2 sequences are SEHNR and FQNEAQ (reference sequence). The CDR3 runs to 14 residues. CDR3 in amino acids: CASSLAPRGTEAFF. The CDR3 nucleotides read TGTGCCAGCAGCTTAGCGCCTAGAGGCACTGAAGCTTTCTTT.

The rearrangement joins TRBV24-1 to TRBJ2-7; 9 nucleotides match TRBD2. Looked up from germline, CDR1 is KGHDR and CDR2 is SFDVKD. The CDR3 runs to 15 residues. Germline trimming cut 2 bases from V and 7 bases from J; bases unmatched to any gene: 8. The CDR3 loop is CATSDYGGLAQEQYV. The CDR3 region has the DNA TGTGCCACCAGTGATTACGGGGGACTAGCCCAAGAGCAGTACGTC.

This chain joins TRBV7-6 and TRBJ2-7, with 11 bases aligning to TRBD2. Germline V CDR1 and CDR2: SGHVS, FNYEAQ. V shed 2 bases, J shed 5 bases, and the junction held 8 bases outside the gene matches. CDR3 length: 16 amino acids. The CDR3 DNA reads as TGTGCCAGCAGCTTACGTACTAGCGGGAGTCAGGACGAGCAGTACTTC. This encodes CASSLRTSGSQDEQYF.

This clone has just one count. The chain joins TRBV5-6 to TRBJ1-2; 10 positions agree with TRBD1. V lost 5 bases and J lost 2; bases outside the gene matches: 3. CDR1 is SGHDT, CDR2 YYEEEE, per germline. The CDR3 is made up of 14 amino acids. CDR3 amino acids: CASRGGQGNYGYTF. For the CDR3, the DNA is TGTGCCAGCAGGGGGGGACAGGGGAACTATGGCTACACCTTC.

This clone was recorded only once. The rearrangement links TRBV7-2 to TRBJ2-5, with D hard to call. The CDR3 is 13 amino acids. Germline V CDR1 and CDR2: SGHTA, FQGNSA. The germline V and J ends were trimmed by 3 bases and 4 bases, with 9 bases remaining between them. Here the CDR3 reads CASSLISRETQYF. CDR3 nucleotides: TGTGCCAGCAGCTTGATTAGCAGAGAGACCCAGTACTTC. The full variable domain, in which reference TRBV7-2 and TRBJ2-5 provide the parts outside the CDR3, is GAGVSQSPSNKVTEKGKDVELRCDPISGHTALYWYRQSLGQGLEFLIYFQGNSAPDKSGLPSDRFSAERTGGSVSTLTIQRTQQEDSAVYLCASSLISRETQYFGPGTRLLVL.

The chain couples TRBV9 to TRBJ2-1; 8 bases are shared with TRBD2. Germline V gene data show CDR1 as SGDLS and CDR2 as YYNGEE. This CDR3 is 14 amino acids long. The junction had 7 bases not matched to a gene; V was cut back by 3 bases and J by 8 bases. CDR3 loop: CASSASGSKDEQFF. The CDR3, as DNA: TGTGCCAGCAGCGCCAGCGGGAGTAAGGATGAGCAGTTCTTC.

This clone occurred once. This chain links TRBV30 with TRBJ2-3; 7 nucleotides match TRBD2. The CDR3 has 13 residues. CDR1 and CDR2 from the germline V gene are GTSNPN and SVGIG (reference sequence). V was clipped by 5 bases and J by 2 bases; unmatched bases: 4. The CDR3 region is CAWGDYYTDTQYF. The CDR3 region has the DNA TGTGCCTGGGGGGACTACTACACAGATACGCAGTATTTT. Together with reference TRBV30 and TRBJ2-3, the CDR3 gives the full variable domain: SQTIHQWPATLVQPVGSPLSLECTVEGTSNPNLYWYRQAAGRGLQLLFYSVGIGQISSEVPQNLSASRPQDRQFILSSKKLLLSDSGFYLCAWGDYYTDTQYFGPGTRLTVL.

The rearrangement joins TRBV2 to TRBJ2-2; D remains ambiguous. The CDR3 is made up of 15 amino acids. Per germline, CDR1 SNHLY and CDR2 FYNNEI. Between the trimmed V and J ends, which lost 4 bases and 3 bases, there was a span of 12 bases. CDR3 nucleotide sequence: TGTGCCAGCAGTGTTCACCAAGAGGACACCGGGGAGCTGTTTTTT. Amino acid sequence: CASSVHQEDTGELFF.

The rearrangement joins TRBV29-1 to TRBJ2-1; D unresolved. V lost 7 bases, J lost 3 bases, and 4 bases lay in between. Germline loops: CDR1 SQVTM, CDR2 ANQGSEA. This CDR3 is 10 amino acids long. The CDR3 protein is CSARYNEQFF. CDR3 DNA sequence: TGCAGCGCCCGCTACAATGAGCAGTTCTTC.